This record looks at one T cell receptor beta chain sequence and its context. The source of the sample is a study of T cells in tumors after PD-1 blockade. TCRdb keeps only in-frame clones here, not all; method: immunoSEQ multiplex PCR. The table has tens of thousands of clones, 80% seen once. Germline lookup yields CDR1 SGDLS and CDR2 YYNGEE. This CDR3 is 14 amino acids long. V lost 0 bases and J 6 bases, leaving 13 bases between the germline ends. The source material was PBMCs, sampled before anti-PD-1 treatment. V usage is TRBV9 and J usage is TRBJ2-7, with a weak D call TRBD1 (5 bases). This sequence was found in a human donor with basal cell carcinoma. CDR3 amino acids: CASSVDEGASEQYF. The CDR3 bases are TGTGCCAGCAGCGTAGATGAAGGGGCCAGCGAGCAGTACTTC.